What follows are 7 T cell receptor beta chains derived from one specimen sequenced in a study of blood T cell repertoires in COVID-19. TCRdb's table, derived via immunoSEQ multiplex PCR, lists solely in-frame clones and lacks some. The sample carries nearly 110,000 clones, 70% to 80% recorded once. Sequenced material: peripheral blood. These receptor sequences come from a man older than 75 with COVID-19, enrolled during active disease.

The V call is TRBV7-9, the J call TRBJ2-1; 11 positions agree with TRBD2. Germline CDR1 and CDR2: SEHNR and FQNEAQ (reference sequence). The junction had 15 bases not matched to a gene; V was cut back by 7 bases and J by 10 bases. The CDR3 contains 16 residues. The CDR3 nucleotides are TGTGCCAGCAACTCGTTTAGCGGGAGGGCCTTGGGAGAGCAGTTCTTC. Translating gives CASNSFSGRALGEQFF.

The chain employs TRBV10-3 and TRBJ2-1; TRBD2 matches at 12 bases. Germline loops: CDR1 ENHRY, CDR2 SYGVKD. This CDR3 region has 15 residues. Trimming removed 6 bases from V and 7 bases from J; junction bases left unmatched: 7. The CDR3 DNA sequence: TGTGCCATCAGGCCTAGCGGGAGGGCCGAAAATGAGCAGTTCTTC. It yields the protein CAIRPSGRAENEQFF.

This clone was found once. The chain employs TRBV19 and TRBJ1-5, with 9 bases aligning to TRBD1. This CDR3 has 15 residues. Per germline, CDR1 LNHDA and CDR2 SQIVND (reference sequence). V lost 7 bases to trimming and J lost 4 bases; unmatched junction nucleotides: 8. The CDR3 sequence is CASTWTGDANQPQHF. The CDR3 coding sequence is TGTGCCAGTACCTGGACAGGGGATGCGAATCAGCCCCAGCATTTT.

The rearrangement uses TRBV19 and TRBJ1-1, with D unresolved. The CDR3 totals 15 residues. CDR1 is LNHDA, CDR2 SQIVND, per germline (reference sequence). V was trimmed by 0 bases and J by 6 bases, leaving 14 bases between them. In DNA form, the CDR3 reads TGTGCCAGTAGTATAGACCCTCGGGTGTCGGCTGAAGCTTTCTTT. Encoded protein: CASSIDPRVSAEAFF.

V gene TRBV18 combines with J gene TRBJ2-2, with 8 bases aligning to TRBD2. J gave up 4 bases and V 4 bases, and 14 bases lay outside the gene matches. Germline assignment: CDR1 KGHSH and CDR2 LQKENI. CDR3 length: 18 amino acids. The CDR3 loop reads CASSRTSGQRSGTGELFF. CDR3 bases: TGTGCCAGCTCACGAACTAGCGGCCAAAGGTCGGGCACCGGGGAGCTGTTTTTT.

The chain joins TRBV6-4 to TRBJ1-1; D is possibly TRBD1 (6 bases). Germline CDR1 reads MRHNA; CDR2 reads SNTAGT. The V and J ends lost 4 bases and 4 bases respectively, with 16 bases between them. The CDR3 length is 15 residues. The CDR3 reads CASSAQGSFLTEAFF. The DNA of the CDR3 is TGTGCCAGCAGTGCACAGGGAAGCTTTCTCACTGAAGCTTTCTTT.

The CDR3 loop reads CASSVASSEFYNEQFF. Here the CDR3 DNA reads TGTGCCAGCAGCGTAGCTTCTAGCGAATTCTACAATGAGCAGTTCTTC. This chain uses TRBV9 with TRBJ2-1; TRBD2 is a possible D gene (6 bases). This CDR3 contains 16 residues. V lost 0 bases, J lost 3 bases, and 13 bases lay in between. In germline, CDR1 is SGDLS, CDR2 YYNGEE.